A selection of T cell receptor beta chains follows, all from one sample in a study of identical twins. One entry per CDR3 protein, called by TCRdb with MiXCR from the 5' RACE reads. The repertoire holds about 900,000 distinct CDR3 sequences, with 12% as singletons. This sample also appeared in a second study, on yellow fever vaccine responses in identical twins.

The sample consisted of PBMCs. The receptor set was obtained from a woman in her late teens or twenties in good health. Both conserved end residues are part of each CDR3. Fields, in order: clone size, J gene, V gene, D gene, CDR3 DNA, CDR3 protein. A D gene is named only where the DNA matches it firmly. Size tells how often a clone was seen (once, few, many) or the class of an expanded clone, and some rows leave it out.

>few|TRBJ2-1|TRBV20-1|TRBD1
TGCAGTGCTAGGAAACCGGGACAGGGTTTGGATGAGCAGTTCTTC
CSARKPGQGLDEQFF
>few|TRBJ1-5|TRBV6-1|-
TGTGCCAGCAGCAAAGGGGCAGGAAATAGCAATCAGCCCCAGCATTTT
CASSKGAGNSNQPQHF
>many|TRBJ2-1|TRBV7-3|-
TGTGCCAGCAGCTTATACGGGAGCTCCTACAATGAGCAGTTCTTC
CASSLYGSSYNEQFF
>few|TRBJ2-5|TRBV7-7|TRBD2
TGTGCCAGCAGCCCCGGGGGGGTAGCAGGGGAGACCCAGTACTTC
CASSPGGVAGETQYF
>-|TRBJ2-1|TRBV27|-
TGTGCCACCGGACGGAGCCTTGGCCCCTCCAGCTCCTACAATGAGCAGTTCTTC
CATGRSLGPSSSYNEQFF
>few|TRBJ2-3|TRBV6-2/TRBV6-3|TRBD2
TGTGCCAGCAGTTACTACCCCACTAGCGGGGGACGCACAGATACGCAGTATTTT
CASSYYPTSGGRTDTQYF
>few|TRBJ2-7|TRBV25-1|-
TGTGCCAGCGGAATCTACGAGCAGTACTTC
CASGIYEQYF
>-|TRBJ2-1|TRBV20-1|TRBD2
TGCAGTGCTAGCGGGGGGGCGAGGTACAATGAGCAGTTCTTC
CSASGGARYNEQFF
>few|TRBJ2-5|TRBV20-1|TRBD2
TGCAGTGCGAACATAGCGGGGGGGAGAGAGACCCAGTACTTC
CSANIAGGRETQYF
>-|TRBJ2-1|TRBV10-3|TRBD2
TGTGCCATCAGTCCTACCGGCGGGCGGGGGGGATCCTACAATGAGCAGTTCTTC
CAISPTGGRGGSYNEQFF
>few|TRBJ2-3|TRBV24-1|-
TGTGCCACCAGTGATTTTGGGCAGGGAGAAGATACGCAGTATTTT
CATSDFGQGEDTQYF
>few|TRBJ2-1|TRBV11-2|TRBD2
TGTGCCAGCAGCTTAGGATGGCGCACCGGGACTAGCGACTACAATGAGCAGTTCTTC
CASSLGWRTGTSDYNEQFF
>few|TRBJ2-2|TRBV7-3|-
TGTGCCAGCAGAAGTTCCGGGACTTCGAACACCGGGGAGCTGTTTTTT
CASRSSGTSNTGELFF
>-|TRBJ2-5|TRBV24-1|TRBD2
TGTGCCACCAGTGATGAAGAGCGGGGGGGTCAAGAGACCCAGTACTTC
CATSDEERGGQETQYF
>many|TRBJ2-1|TRBV7-9|-
TGTGCCAGCAGCTCAGGGCGCGAGCAGTTCTTC
CASSSGREQFF